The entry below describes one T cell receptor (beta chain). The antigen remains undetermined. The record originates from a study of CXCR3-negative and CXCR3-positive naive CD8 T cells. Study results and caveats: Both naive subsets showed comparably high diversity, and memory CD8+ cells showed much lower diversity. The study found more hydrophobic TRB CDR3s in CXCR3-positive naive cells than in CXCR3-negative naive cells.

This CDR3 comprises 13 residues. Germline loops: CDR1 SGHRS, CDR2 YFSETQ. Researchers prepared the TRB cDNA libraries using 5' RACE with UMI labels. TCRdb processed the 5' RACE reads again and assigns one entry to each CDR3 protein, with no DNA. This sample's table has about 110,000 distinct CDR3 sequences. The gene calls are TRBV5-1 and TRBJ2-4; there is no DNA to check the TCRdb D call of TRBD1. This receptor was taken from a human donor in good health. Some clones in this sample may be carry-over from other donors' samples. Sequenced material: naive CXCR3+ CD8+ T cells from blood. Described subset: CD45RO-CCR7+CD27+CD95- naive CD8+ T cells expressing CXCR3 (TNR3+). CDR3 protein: CASTRDSENIQYF.